This T cell receptor (beta chain) was found in a study of monozygotic twins with inflammatory bowel disease. Germline V lookup: CDR1 SGHVS, CDR2 FQNEAQ. CDR3 size: 13 residues. Template switching added UMIs carrying a 6-nucleotide sample barcode. From the 5' RACE reads, TCRdb lists one entry per CDR3 protein and no DNA. This table holds more than 300,000 distinct CDR3 sequences. Comments on this clonotype: Its cognate antigen is unknown.

Study-wide points: TCRbeta diversity (inverse Simpson) was lower in IBD patients than in healthy co-twins. Twins with IBD had fewer clonotypes in common with others than healthy twins, particularly during disease activity.

The sequence was obtained from a human donor with ulcerative colitis or Crohn's disease, or a healthy co-twin of an affected twin (not recorded which). Material for sequencing was blood. The chain has TRBV7-8 and TRBJ2-3; the TRBD1 assignment by TCRdb is unverifiable without DNA. The CDR3 here is CASGRGATDTQYF.